This T cell receptor beta chain originates from a study of spatial heterogeneity in lung cancer. Study-wide context: Sequence detection consistently recorded a greater number of beta-chain than alpha-chain sequences.

Time point here: sample taken at primary tumor resection. A total of some 70 untreated early-stage non-small cell lung cancer patients served as donors. No cell sorting; template was whole RNA from tumor, lung tissue or PBMC. With 4 bases clipped from V and 11 bases from J, the junction kept 16 bases outside the gene matches. The CDR3 is 17 residues long. The V gene's germline CDR1 is MGHRA and CDR2 YSYEKL. Regarding the study as a whole: The appearance of ubiquitous expanded tumor TCRs in blood was greater at resection than follow-up.

Many counts were recorded for this clonotype. Its antigen is not identified. TCRdb reprocessed the 5' RACE reads via MiXCR and lists one record per CDR3 protein. Of some 20,000 distinct CDR3 sequences in the sample, 3.3% were seen once. The receptor was derived from a female donor with early-stage non-small cell lung cancer. The chain recombines TRBV4-1 with TRBJ2-1; 11 nucleotides agree with TRBD2. Sequencing used PBMCs, obtained at surgery. The CDR3 spells CASSLGSGRGREGKQFF. DNA of the CDR3: TGCGCCAGCAGCCTGGGTAGCGGGAGGGGACGTGAGGGTAAGCAGTTCTTC.